This T cell receptor (beta chain) was sequenced during a study of spatial heterogeneity in lung cancer. The study, taken as a whole, reports: Expanded intratumoral alpha and beta TCR counts tracked tumor mutation counts. Alpha chains reached an estimated coverage of about 7% of tumor T cells, and beta chains approximately 12%.

This clonotype was counted many times. Its antigen is undetermined. Per germline, CDR1 LGHDT and CDR2 YNNKEL (reference sequence). The J segment lost 2 bases and the V segment lost 5 bases, leaving 6 bases of the junction unmatched. This CDR3 has 14 residues. The time point denotes: sample taken at primary tumor resection. Unique molecular identifiers tagged every individual TCR cDNA molecule. TCRdb analysed the 5' RACE reads with MiXCR anew, one entry per CDR3 protein. In the table there are 6,500 to 8,500 distinct CDR3 sequences, around 3.2% of which are singletons. This receptor was identified in a male donor with early-stage non-small cell lung cancer. Sequencing used lung tumor tissue, obtained at surgery. The rearrangement joins TRBV3-1 to TRBJ2-7; TRBD1 matches 7 bases. The CDR3 DNA follows: TGTGCCAGCAGCAGGGGACAGATGGCCTACGAGCAGTACTTC. Translation: CASSRGQMAYEQYF.